The following is a TCR beta chain sequence with its context. What it recognizes is unknown. Alongside a J-beta primer mix, a sample-barcoded 5' primer served in a second PCR lasting about 6 to 11 cycles. A template-switch adaptor with 12 random nucleotides tagged each cDNA molecule. TCRdb re-called the 5' RACE reads through MiXCR, storing one row per CDR3 protein. Of roughly 680,000 distinct CDR3 sequences listed, under 25% are singletons. The source of the sample is a study of blood T cells in healthy people across ages. Study results and limitations: Naive and antigen-experienced cells were not separated, limiting conclusive comparison.

In germline, CDR1 is SGHVS, CDR2 FQNEAQ. Trimming cost V 5 bases and J 4 bases; bases outside gene matches: 6. This CDR3 spans 16 amino acids. The individuals who served as donors were healthy Caucasians living in Russia, aged about 6 to 100. A minimum of 5.5 micrograms of total RNA was extracted per sample. The sequencing input was blood. The chain recombines TRBV7-8 with TRBJ2-7, with TRBD2 identical over 15 bases. The clonotype comes from a man between 65 and 85 years old in good health. Here the CDR3 reads CASSIGLAGGLYEQYF. The CDR3 DNA sequence: TGTGCCAGCAGCATTGGACTAGCGGGAGGGCTATACGAGCAGTACTTC.